These T cell receptor beta chains were read from a single sample in a study of blood T cell repertoires in COVID-19. Clones were read by immunoSEQ multiplex PCR, and TCRdb kept only the in-frame ones, dropping some. The sample lists 170,000 or so clones, approximately 91% occurring once. The specimen was peripheral blood. These receptors were obtained from a man between 50 and 59 years old with acute or convalescent COVID-19. CDR3s include the opening cysteine and the closing phenylalanine or tryptophan. D genes are given only for firm matches. Clone size is not always given. Where it is, it says once, few, many or a class for expanded clones.

J	D	size	V	DNA	CDR3
TRBJ1-1	.	.	TRBV19	TGTGCCAGTAGTAGCACATTGAACACTGAAGCTTTCTTT	CASSSTLNTEAFF
TRBJ2-2	TRBD1	.	TRBV12-3/TRBV12-4	TGTGCCAGCAGGGCAGGGGGCACCGGGGAGCTGTTTTTT	CASRAGGTGELFF
TRBJ1-5	.	.	TRBV27	TGTGCCAGCTCTCCGACGGCCAGGAACAATCAGCCCCAGCATTTT	CASSPTARNNQPQHF
TRBJ2-5	TRBD1	.	TRBV11-3	TGTGCCAGCAGTTGGACAGGGGACCTCCAAGAGACCCAGTACTTC	CASSWTGDLQETQYF
TRBJ2-3	TRBD2	.	TRBV9	TGTGCCAGCAGCTCATTAGCGGGGACTGGCACAGATACGCAGTATTTT	CASSSLAGTGTDTQYF
TRBJ1-6	.	few	TRBV30	TGTGCCTGGAGTGGGACCGGGGATTCACCCCTCCACTTT	CAWSGTGDSPLHF
TRBJ1-5	.	.	TRBV2	TGTGCCAGCAGTGAAGATTGGGGGGGTCAGCCCCAGCATTTT	CASSEDWGGQPQHF
TRBJ1-6	.	.	TRBV28	TGTGCCAGCAGTTTCGGGGGGGGCGGCGGAGGGGATTCACCCCTCCACTTT	CASSFGGGGGGDSPLHF
TRBJ2-2	TRBD2	.	TRBV9	TGTGCCAGCAGGAAGGCGGGGGGCACCGGGGAGCTGTTTTTT	CASRKAGGTGELFF
TRBJ2-7	TRBD1	once	TRBV7-9	TGTGCCAGCAGCAGACCGACAGGGGGAACGTTCGAGCAGTACTTC	CASSRPTGGTFEQYF
TRBJ1-2	.	.	TRBV28	TGTGCCAGCAGACTTTGGTCTGACAGCTATGGCTACACCTTC	CASRLWSDSYGYTF
TRBJ2-1	TRBD1	once	TRBV27	TGTGCCAGCAGGAGAGGACAGGGGGGTGGTGAGCAGTTCTTC	CASRRGQGGGEQFF
TRBJ1-6	.	.	TRBV11-2	TGTGCCAGCAGCTTAAGGTTGGGCCTCCTTAATTCACCCCTCCACTTT	CASSLRLGLLNSPLHF
TRBJ1-5	.	.	TRBV6-2/TRBV6-3	TGTGCCAGCAGTTATCACGGGGGGGGTCAGCCCCAGCATTTT	CASSYHGGGQPQHF
TRBJ2-1	TRBD2	.	TRBV6-1	TGTGCCAGCAGTGACGGCGGGAGGGCCGGGTATGAGCAGTTCTTC	CASSDGGRAGYEQFF
TRBJ2-7	TRBD2	.	TRBV12-3/TRBV12-4	TGTGCCAGCAGTTTGAGGGACTATCAGGAGCAGTACTTC	CASSLRDYQEQYF
TRBJ2-2	.	.	TRBV4-2	TGTGCCAGCAGCCCCTCAGAGAACACCGGGGAGCTGTTTTTT	CASSPSENTGELFF
TRBJ2-4	.	.	TRBV9	TGTGCCAGCAGCGTAGGAGGCAGTAAAAACATTCAGTACTTC	CASSVGGSKNIQYF
TRBJ2-1	.	.	TRBV6-2/TRBV6-3	TGTGCCAGCAGTTCAAGGGGGAACAATGAGCAGTTCTTC	CASSSRGNNEQFF
TRBJ2-4	.	.	TRBV15	TGTGCCACCAGCAGAGCTCGGGGCAAAAACATTCAGTACTTC	CATSRARGKNIQYF
TRBJ2-2	TRBD2	.	TRBV7-8	TGTGCCAGCAGCCTAGGACTAGCGGGAGTGGGTACCGGGGAGCTGTTTTTT	CASSLGLAGVGTGELFF
TRBJ2-1	TRBD2	.	TRBV6-2/TRBV6-3	TGTGCCAGCAGTCACCTTAGCGGGGGGGCCGGCAATGAGCAGTTCTTC	CASSHLSGGAGNEQFF
TRBJ2-1	.	.	TRBV6-5	TGTGCCAGCAGCCGACAATTCTCCTACAATGAGCAGTTCTTC	CASSRQFSYNEQFF
TRBJ1-1	TRBD1	.	TRBV28	TGTGCCAGCAGTCCGCAGGACAGGAGGAACACTGAAGCTTTCTTT	CASSPQDRRNTEAFF
TRBJ2-7	TRBD2	.	TRBV27	TGTGCCAGCAGTTCCGAAGCGGGAGCTTCCTACGAGCAGTACTTC	CASSSEAGASYEQYF
TRBJ2-6	.	.	TRBV7-7	TGTGCCAGCAGCTCTTCGGAGGGACTTCGCTCTGGGGCCAACGTCCTGACTTTC	CASSSSEGLRSGANVLTF
TRBJ2-7	TRBD2	.	TRBV29-1	TGCAGCGTCGGACTAGCGGGGGAGCAGTACTTC	CSVGLAGEQYF